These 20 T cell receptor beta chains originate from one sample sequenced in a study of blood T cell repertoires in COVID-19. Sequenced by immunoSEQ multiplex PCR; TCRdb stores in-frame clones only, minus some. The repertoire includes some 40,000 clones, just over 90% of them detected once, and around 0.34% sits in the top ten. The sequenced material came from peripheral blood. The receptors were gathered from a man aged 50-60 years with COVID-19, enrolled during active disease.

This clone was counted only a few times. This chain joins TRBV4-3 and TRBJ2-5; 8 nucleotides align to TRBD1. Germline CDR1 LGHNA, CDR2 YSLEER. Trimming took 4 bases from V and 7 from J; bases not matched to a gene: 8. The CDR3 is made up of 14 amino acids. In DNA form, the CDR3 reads TGCGCCAGCAGCCCGCTTGGGACAGGAGGGACCCAGTACTTC. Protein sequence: CASSPLGTGGTQYF.

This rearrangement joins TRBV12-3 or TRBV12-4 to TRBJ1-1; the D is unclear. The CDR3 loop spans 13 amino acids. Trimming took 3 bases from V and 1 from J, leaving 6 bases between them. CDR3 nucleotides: TGTGCCAGCAGTTTCGGAGGGAACACTGAAGCTTTCTTT. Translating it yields CASSFGGNTEAFF.

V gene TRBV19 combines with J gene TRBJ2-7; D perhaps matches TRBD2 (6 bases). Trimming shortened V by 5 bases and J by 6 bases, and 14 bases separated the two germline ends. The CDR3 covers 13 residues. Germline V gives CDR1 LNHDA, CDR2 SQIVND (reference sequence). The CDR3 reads CASSVREAVEQYF. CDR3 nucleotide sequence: TGTGCCAGTAGTGTCAGGGAGGCGGTCGAGCAGTACTTC.

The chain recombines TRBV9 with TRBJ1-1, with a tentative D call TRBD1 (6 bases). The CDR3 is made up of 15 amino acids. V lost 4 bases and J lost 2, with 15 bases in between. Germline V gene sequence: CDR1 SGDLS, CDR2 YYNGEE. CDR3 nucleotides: TGTGCCAGCAGCCTCGGCGGGGGCTTAAACACTGAAGCTTTCTTT. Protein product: CASSLGGGLNTEAFF.

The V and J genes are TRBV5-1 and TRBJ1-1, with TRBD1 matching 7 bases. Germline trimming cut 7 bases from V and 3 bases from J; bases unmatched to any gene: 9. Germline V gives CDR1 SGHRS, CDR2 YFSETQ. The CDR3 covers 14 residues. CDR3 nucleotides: TGCGCCAGCTCATTTAACCAGGGGGACACTGAAGCTTTCTTT. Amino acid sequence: CASSFNQGDTEAFF.

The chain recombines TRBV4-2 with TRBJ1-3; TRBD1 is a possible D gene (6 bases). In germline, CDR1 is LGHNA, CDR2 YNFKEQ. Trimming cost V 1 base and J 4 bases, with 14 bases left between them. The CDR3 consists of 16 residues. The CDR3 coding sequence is TGTGCCAGCAGCCAAGTTAGGGGGGGCAAAGGAAACACCATATATTTT. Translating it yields CASSQVRGGKGNTIYF.

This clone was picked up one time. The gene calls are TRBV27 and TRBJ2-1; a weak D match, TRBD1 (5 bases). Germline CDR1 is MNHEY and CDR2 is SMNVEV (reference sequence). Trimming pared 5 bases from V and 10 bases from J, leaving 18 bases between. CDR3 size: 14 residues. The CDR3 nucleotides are TGTGCCAGCAGTACGCAAACGTCAGGGTCCGAGCAGTTCTTC. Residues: CASSTQTSGSEQFF.

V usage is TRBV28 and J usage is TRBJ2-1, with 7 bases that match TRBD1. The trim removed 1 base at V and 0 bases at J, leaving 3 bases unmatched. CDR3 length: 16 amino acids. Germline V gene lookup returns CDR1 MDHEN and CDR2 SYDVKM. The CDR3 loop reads CASSLSGQVSYNEQFF. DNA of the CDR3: TGTGCCAGCAGTTTATCCGGACAGGTCTCCTACAATGAGCAGTTCTTC. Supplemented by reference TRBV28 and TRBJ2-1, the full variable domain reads DVKVTQSSRYLVKRTGEKVFLECVQDMDHENMFWYRQDPGLGLRLIYFSYDVKMKEKGDIPEGYSVSREKKERFSLILESASTNQTSMYLCASSLSGQVSYNEQFFGPGTRLTVL.

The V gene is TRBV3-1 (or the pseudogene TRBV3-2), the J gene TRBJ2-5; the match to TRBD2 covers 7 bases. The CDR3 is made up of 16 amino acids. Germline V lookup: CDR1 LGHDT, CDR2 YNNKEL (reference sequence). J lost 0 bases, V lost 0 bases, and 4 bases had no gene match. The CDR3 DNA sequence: TGTGCCAGCAGCCAAGAGCTAGCGGACAACCAAGAGACCCAGTACTTC. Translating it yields CASSQELADNQETQYF.

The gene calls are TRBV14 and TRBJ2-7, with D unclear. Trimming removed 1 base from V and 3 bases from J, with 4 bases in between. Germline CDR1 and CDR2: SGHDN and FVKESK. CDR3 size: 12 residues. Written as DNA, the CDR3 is TGTGCCAGCAGCCAAGTATTCTACGAGCAGTACTTC. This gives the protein CASSQVFYEQYF.

The DNA for the CDR3 is TGTGCCACCAGTGGACTAGCGGGAATTGAGCAGTTCTTC. Protein: CATSGLAGIEQFF. The rearrangement links TRBV24-1 to TRBJ2-1; 11 bases agree with TRBD2. V was pared by 5 bases and J by 9 bases, with 2 bases of the junction left unmatched. The CDR3 has 13 residues. The germline CDR1 and CDR2 sequences are KGHDR and SFDVKD.

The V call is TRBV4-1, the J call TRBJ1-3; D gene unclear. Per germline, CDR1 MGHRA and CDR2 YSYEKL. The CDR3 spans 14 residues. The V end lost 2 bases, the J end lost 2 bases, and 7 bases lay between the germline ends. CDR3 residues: CASSQSGTGNTIYF. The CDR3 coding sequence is TGCGCCAGCAGCCAATCGGGTACTGGAAACACCATATATTTT.

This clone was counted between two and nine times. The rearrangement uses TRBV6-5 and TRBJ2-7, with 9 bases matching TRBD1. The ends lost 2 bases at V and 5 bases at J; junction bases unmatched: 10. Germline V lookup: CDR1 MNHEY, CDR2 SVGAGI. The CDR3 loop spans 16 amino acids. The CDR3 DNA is TGTGCCAGCAGTTACGGTTCGGGACAGGGTGACCACGAGCAGTACTTC. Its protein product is CASSYGSGQGDHEQYF.

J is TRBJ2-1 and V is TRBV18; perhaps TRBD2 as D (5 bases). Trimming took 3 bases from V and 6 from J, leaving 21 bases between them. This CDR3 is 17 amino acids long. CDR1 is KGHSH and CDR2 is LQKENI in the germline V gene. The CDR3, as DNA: TGTGCCAGCTCACCCCTTGGAAGCGGAGGTACCATCAATGAGCAGTTCTTC. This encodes CASSPLGSGGTINEQFF.

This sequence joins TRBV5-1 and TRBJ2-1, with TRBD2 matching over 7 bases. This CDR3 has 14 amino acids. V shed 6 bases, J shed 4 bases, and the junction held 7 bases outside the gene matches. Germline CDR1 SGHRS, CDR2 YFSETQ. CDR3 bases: TGCGCCAGCAAACTAGCGACAGCTTACAATGAGCAGTTCTTC. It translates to CASKLATAYNEQFF.

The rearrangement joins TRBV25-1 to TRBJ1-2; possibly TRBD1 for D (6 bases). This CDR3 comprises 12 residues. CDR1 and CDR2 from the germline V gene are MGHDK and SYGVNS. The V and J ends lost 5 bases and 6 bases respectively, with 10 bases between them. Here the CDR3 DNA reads TGTGCCAGCAGTTTCTCAGGGGATGGCTACACCTTC. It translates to CASSFSGDGYTF.

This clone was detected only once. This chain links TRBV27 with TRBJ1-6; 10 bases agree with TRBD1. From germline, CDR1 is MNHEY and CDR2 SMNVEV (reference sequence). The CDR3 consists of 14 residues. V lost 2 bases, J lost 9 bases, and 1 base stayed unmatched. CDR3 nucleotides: TGTGCCAGCAGTTTAGGGGACAGGGGTTCACCCCTCCACTTT. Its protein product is CASSLGDRGSPLHF.

The CDR3 DNA follows: TGCGCCAGCAGCTCGGACGGGAGGGCCTACAATGAGCAGTTCTTC. As protein: CASSSDGRAYNEQFF. The rearrangement uses TRBV5-1 and TRBJ2-1; 8 bases align to TRBD2. V shed 3 bases, J shed 2 bases, and the junction held 4 bases outside the gene matches. Per the germline V gene, CDR1 is SGHRS and CDR2 is YFSETQ. The CDR3 is 15 residues long.

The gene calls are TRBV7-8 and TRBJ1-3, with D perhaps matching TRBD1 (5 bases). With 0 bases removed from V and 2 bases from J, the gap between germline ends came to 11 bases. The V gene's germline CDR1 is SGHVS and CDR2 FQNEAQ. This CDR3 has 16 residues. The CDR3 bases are TGTGCCAGCAGCTTAGCGGGGTCAGGGCCTGGAAACACCATATATTTT. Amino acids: CASSLAGSGPGNTIYF.

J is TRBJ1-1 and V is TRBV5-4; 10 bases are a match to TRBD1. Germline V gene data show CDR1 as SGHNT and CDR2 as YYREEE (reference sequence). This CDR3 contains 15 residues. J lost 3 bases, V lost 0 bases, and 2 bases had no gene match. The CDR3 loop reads CASSLATGGYTEAFF. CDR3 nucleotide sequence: TGTGCCAGCAGCTTGGCGACAGGGGGCTACACTGAAGCTTTCTTT.